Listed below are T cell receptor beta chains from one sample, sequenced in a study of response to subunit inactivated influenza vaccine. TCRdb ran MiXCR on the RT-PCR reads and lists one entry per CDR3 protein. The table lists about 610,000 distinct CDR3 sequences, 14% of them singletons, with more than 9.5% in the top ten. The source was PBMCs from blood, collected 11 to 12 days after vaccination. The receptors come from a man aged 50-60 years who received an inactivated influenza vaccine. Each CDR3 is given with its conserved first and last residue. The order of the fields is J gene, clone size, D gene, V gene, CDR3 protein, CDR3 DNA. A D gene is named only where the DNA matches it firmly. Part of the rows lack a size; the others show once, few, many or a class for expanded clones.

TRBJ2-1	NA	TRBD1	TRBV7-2	CASSRTEGALTYNEQFF	TGTGCCAGCAGCCGTACCGAGGGGGCGCTTACCTACAATGAGCAGTTCTTC
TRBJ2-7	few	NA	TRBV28	CASSSDMTYEQYF	TGTGCCAGCAGCTCGGACATGACCTACGAGCAGTACTTC
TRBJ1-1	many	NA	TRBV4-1	CASTSARGRTEAFF	TGCGCCAGCACCAGTGCAAGGGGGAGAACTGAAGCTTTCTTT
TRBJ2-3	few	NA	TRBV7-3	CASSLSGSGVPDTQYF	TGTGCCAGCAGCTTATCGGGTAGCGGTGTCCCGGATACGCAGTATTTT
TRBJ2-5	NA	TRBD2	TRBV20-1	CSARKGLAGPETQYF	TGCAGTGCTAGGAAGGGACTAGCGGGACCGGAGACCCAGTACTTC
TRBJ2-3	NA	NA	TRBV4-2	CASSRASSGTGGTDTQYF	TGTGCCAGCAGCCGAGCATCCTCCGGGACTGGGGGCACAGATACGCAGTATTTT
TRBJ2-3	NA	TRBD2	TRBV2	CASSPIAGGLTDTQYF	TGTGCCAGCAGTCCCATAGCGGGGGGGCTCACAGATACGCAGTATTTT
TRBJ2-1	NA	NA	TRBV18	CASSHPVSNEQFF	TGTGCCAGCTCACACCCCGTATCGAATGAGCAGTTCTTC
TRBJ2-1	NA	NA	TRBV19	CASSIEGGRATSYNEQFF	TGTGCCAGTAGTATCGAAGGGGGACGAGCGACCTCCTACAATGAGCAGTTCTTC
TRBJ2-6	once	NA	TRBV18	CASSPTISSGANVLTF	TGTGCCAGCTCACCAACAATCAGCTCTGGGGCCAACGTCCTGACTTTC
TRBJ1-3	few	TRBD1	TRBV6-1	CASSLETGAGNTIYF	TGTGCCAGCAGCCTAGAGACAGGGGCCGGAAACACCATATATTTT
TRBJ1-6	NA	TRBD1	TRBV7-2	CASSAGQVDSPLHF	TGTGCCAGCAGCGCAGGACAGGTCGATTCACCCCTCCACTTT
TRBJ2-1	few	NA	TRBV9	CASSVQGSSYNEQFF	TGTGCCAGCAGCGTACAAGGTTCTTCCTACAATGAGCAGTTCTTC
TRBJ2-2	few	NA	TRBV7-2	CASSFFLLNTGELFF	TGTGCCAGCAGCTTTTTCCTACTCAACACCGGGGAGCTGTTTTTT
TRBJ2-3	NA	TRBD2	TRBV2	CASSEAVPGGSTDTQYF	TGTGCCAGCAGTGAAGCGGTCCCCGGGGGGAGCACAGATACGCAGTATTTT
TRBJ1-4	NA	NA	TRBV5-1	CASSTGGHEKLFF	TGCGCCAGCAGCACGGGAGGACATGAAAAACTGTTTTTT
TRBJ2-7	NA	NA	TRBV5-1	CASSLAQVSSEQYF	TGCGCCAGCAGCTTGGCACAGGTATCCTCCGAGCAGTACTTC
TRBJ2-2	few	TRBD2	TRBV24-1	CATSDSGTRGINTGELFF	TGTGCCACCAGTGATTCCGGGACTAGGGGAATTAACACCGGGGAGCTGTTTTTT
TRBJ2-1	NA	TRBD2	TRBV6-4	CASSLLAGSVNEQFF	TGTGCCAGCAGCCTCCTAGCGGGTAGTGTAAATGAGCAGTTCTTC
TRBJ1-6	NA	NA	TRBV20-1	CSATPGLRGSPLHF	TGCAGTGCAACCCCGGGACTCCGGGGTTCACCCCTCCACTTT
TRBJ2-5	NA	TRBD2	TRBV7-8	CASVPGGHKETQYF	TGTGCCAGCGTCCCGGGAGGGCACAAAGAGACCCAGTACTTC
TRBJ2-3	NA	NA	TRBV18	CASSRDYSDTRYF	TGTGCCAGCTCGCGAGACTATTCGGATACGCGGTATTTT
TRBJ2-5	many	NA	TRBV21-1	CASSKGDRGEETQYF	TGTGCCAGCAGCAAAGGGGACAGGGGAGAAGAGACCCAGTACTTC
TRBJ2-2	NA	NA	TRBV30	CAWSAQANTGELFF	TGTGCCTGGAGCGCTCAAGCGAACACCGGGGAGCTGTTTTTT
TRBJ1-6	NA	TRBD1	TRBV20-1	CSARAQQGAYNSPLHF	TGCAGTGCTAGAGCTCAACAGGGGGCCTATAATTCACCCCTCCACTTT
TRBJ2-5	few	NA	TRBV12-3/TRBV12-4	CASSHGIRRETQYF	TGTGCCAGCAGTCACGGGATTCGGCGAGAGACCCAGTACTTC
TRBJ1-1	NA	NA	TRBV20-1	CSAPTRGTEAFF	TGCAGTGCCCCAACAAGGGGGACTGAAGCTTTCTTT
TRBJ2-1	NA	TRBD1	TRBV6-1	CASTSGTGVGSEQFF	TGTGCCAGCACCTCCGGGACAGGGGTTGGTAGTGAGCAGTTCTTC
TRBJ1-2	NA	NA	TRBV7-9	CASSLRSGLQNYGYTF	TGTGCCAGCAGCTTGCGGAGCGGCCTCCAAAACTATGGCTACACCTTC